Following are 21 T cell receptor beta chains from one sample sequenced in a study of blood T cell repertoires in COVID-19. Profiling relied on immunoSEQ multiplex PCR, and the TCRdb table lists in-frame clones only, not all of them. The data contain some 390,000 clones, more than 75% of them singletons. Sequencing input: peripheral blood. Every receptor here comes from a woman aged 60 to 75 with COVID-19, enrolled during active disease.

This clone has more than one count but fewer than ten. V gene TRBV27 combines with J gene TRBJ1-5; D gene unclear. This CDR3 is 15 amino acids long. From germline, CDR1 is MNHEY and CDR2 SMNVEV (reference sequence). Trimming pared 3 bases from V and 6 bases from J, leaving 15 bases between. This CDR3 is CASSFLGSLGQPQHF. DNA of the CDR3: TGTGCCAGCAGTTTTCTGGGGAGTTTGGGTCAGCCCCAGCATTTT.

The V and J genes are TRBV28 and TRBJ2-4; 10 bases are shared with TRBD1. The CDR3 has 13 residues. V lost 6 bases and J lost 5; bases outside the gene matches: 1. CDR1 is MDHEN, CDR2 SYDVKM, per germline. The CDR3 sequence is CASRGTGENIQYF. In nucleotides, the CDR3 is TGTGCCAGCAGGGGGACAGGGGAAAACATTCAGTACTTC.

The chain couples TRBV7-9 to TRBJ1-2; tentative D call: TRBD1 (6 bases). The V and J ends lost 4 bases and 2 bases respectively, with 17 bases between them. Germline V gene sequence: CDR1 SEHNR, CDR2 FQNEAQ (reference sequence). The length of the CDR3 is 16 residues. Written as DNA, the CDR3 is TGTGCCAGCAGCTCAACAATGGTGACAGGCAACTATGGCTACACCTTC. Its protein is CASSSTMVTGNYGYTF.

CDR3 sequence (DNA): TGTGCCAGTAAACAACAGGGCTGGGCCAATCAGCCCCAGCATTTT. Amino acids: CASKQQGWANQPQHF. The rearrangement links TRBV19 to TRBJ1-5; perhaps TRBD1 as D (6 bases). The V gene lost 7 bases and the J gene lost 3 bases, with 16 bases spanning the gap. This CDR3 spans 15 amino acids. Germline V gives CDR1 LNHDA, CDR2 SQIVND (reference sequence).

The chain recombines TRBV12-5 with TRBJ1-2, with unresolved D. V was cut by 1 base and J by 3 bases, with 6 bases left in between. Germline lookup yields CDR1 LGHNT and CDR2 FRNRAP. The CDR3 contains 13 residues. The CDR3: CASGLGRYYGYTF. As DNA, the CDR3 is TGTGCTAGTGGTTTGGGCAGGTACTATGGCTACACCTTC. Variable domain in full (rest from reference TRBV12-5 and TRBJ1-2): DARVTQTPRHKVTEMGQEVTMRCQPILGHNTVFWYRQTMMQGLELLAYFRNRAPLDDSGMPKDRFSAEMPDATLATLKIQPSEPRDSAVYFCASGLGRYYGYTFGSGTRLTVV.

The V call is TRBV19, the J call TRBJ2-7; the match to TRBD1 covers 8 bases. Germline values: CDR1 LNHDA, CDR2 SQIVND (reference sequence). The J segment lost 4 bases and the V segment lost 6 bases, leaving 14 bases of the junction unmatched. This CDR3 region has 16 residues. Here the CDR3 DNA reads TGTGCCAGTAGGGGGCTAGGCGGACAGGGTTGGTACGAGCAGTACTTC. Protein: CASRGLGGQGWYEQYF.

The sample holds a few counts of this clone. The rearrangement joins TRBV5-4 to TRBJ2-5, with a tentative D call TRBD1 (6 bases). In germline, CDR1 is SGHNT, CDR2 YYREEE (reference sequence). V lost 2 bases, J lost 5 bases, and 16 bases lay in between. The CDR3 totals 15 residues. The CDR3 DNA sequence: TGTGCCAGCAGCTTCGAGGGGGACCAACGGGAGACCCAGTACTTC. Its translation: CASSFEGDQRETQYF.

V and J are TRBV7-3 and TRBJ1-5; tentative D call: TRBD1 (6 bases). The germline gives CDR1 SGHTA, CDR2 FQGTGA. Trimming cost V 0 bases and J 9 bases, with 9 bases left between them. This CDR3 is built from 13 residues. This CDR3 reads CASSLTQGTPQHF. CDR3 bases: TGTGCCAGCAGCTTAACACAGGGCACGCCCCAGCATTTT.

The chain recombines TRBV14 with TRBJ2-6; 8 nucleotides agree with TRBD1. Looked up from germline, CDR1 is SGHDN and CDR2 is FVKESK. Trimming cost V 2 bases and J 1 base; bases outside gene matches: 7. CDR3 size: 18 residues. CDR3 sequence reads: CASSQTGTGISGANVLTF. The CDR3 DNA is TGTGCCAGCAGCCAAACTGGGACAGGTATTTCTGGGGCCAACGTCCTGACTTTC.

A note on this clone: This specimen includes other DNA sequences encoding the same CDR3. The chain couples TRBV3-1 (or the pseudogene TRBV3-2) to TRBJ1-4, with TRBD1 as a possible D gene (5 bases). Germline V CDR1 and CDR2: LGHDT, YNNKEL (reference sequence). This CDR3 has 14 amino acids. The ends were cut back, 4 bases at V and 2 bases at J, with 8 bases in the middle. The CDR3 loop reads CASSLQGTNEKLFF. Written as DNA, the CDR3 is TGTGCCAGCAGCCTTCAGGGTACTAATGAAAAACTGTTTTTT.

The chain joins TRBV19 to TRBJ2-7; 10 nucleotides match TRBD1. The CDR3 runs 14 residues. The germline V gene has CDR1 LNHDA and CDR2 SQIVND (reference sequence). The junction had 4 bases not matched to a gene; V was cut back by 5 bases and J by 3 bases. The chain's CDR3 is CASSSRDRGYEQYF. The CDR3 nucleotides are TGTGCCAGTAGTTCTCGGGACAGGGGCTACGAGCAGTACTTC.

The CDR3 DNA reads as TGCGCCAGCAGCTTCGACGGAGCTAACTATGGCTACACCTTC. This codes for CASSFDGANYGYTF. The chain couples TRBV5-1 to TRBJ1-2; D is uncertain. Germline assignment: CDR1 SGHRS and CDR2 YFSETQ. The CDR3 runs to 14 residues. Deletions cut 2 bases from V and 0 bases from J, with 8 bases between.

A remark on this clone: Other DNA sequences in the same sample also yield this CDR3. The chain links TRBV5-1 to TRBJ1-3; no definite D call. CDR1 is SGHRS, CDR2 YFSETQ, per germline. Trimming cost V 2 bases and J 0 bases, with 6 bases left between them. The CDR3 spans 14 residues. The CDR3 loop is CASSLSSSGNTIYF. The CDR3 nucleotides read TGCGCCAGCAGCTTATCCAGCTCTGGAAACACCATATATTTT.

This chain links TRBV10-2 with TRBJ2-7; D possibly corresponds to TRBD2 (6 bases). V lost 6 bases and J lost 6, with 18 bases in between. Germline V lookup: CDR1 WSHSY, CDR2 SAAADI. The CDR3 is made up of 14 amino acids. CDR3 in DNA: TGCGCCAGCAGGGGGAGGACACCCAATGCCGAGCAGTACTTC. It specifies CASRGRTPNAEQYF.

This rearrangement joins TRBV5-1 to TRBJ1-2; D is unresolved. There are 13 residues in the CDR3. Per the germline V gene, CDR1 is SGHRS and CDR2 is YFSETQ. Between the trimmed V and J ends, which lost 0 bases and 2 bases, there was a span of 5 bases. The CDR3 region has the DNA TGCGCCAGCAGCTTGGACAAGAACTATGGCTACACCTTC. Residues: CASSLDKNYGYTF.

The rearrangement uses TRBV7-2 and TRBJ1-2; a weak D match, TRBD1 (6 bases). The CDR3 extends over 13 amino acids. From germline, CDR1 is SGHTA and CDR2 FQGNSA. Trimming pared 6 bases from V and 3 bases from J, leaving 11 bases between. This CDR3 reads CASRSTGYYGYTF. The CDR3 DNA reads as TGTGCCAGCAGGTCAACAGGGTACTATGGCTACACCTTC.

The V and J genes are TRBV24-1 and TRBJ2-3; D not resolved. Trimming pared 5 bases from V and 3 bases from J, leaving 5 bases between. This CDR3 has 12 residues. Germline V gene sequence: CDR1 KGHDR, CDR2 SFDVKD. CDR3 protein: CATSASTDTQYF. For the CDR3, the DNA is TGTGCCACCAGTGCATCAACAGATACGCAGTATTTT.

The chain is built from TRBV3-1 (or the pseudogene TRBV3-2) and TRBJ1-2; D is possibly TRBD1 (6 bases). Per the germline V gene, CDR1 is LGHDT and CDR2 is YNNKEL (reference sequence). The CDR3 has 15 residues. Trimming removed 1 base at V and 4 bases at J, with 13 bases between. In nucleotides, the CDR3 is TGTGCCAGCAGCCAAGGAAGACAGGTATCCTATGGCTACACCTTC. It encodes CASSQGRQVSYGYTF.

The rearrangement uses TRBV9 and TRBJ1-2; no definite D call. Germline values: CDR1 SGDLS, CDR2 YYNGEE. The CDR3 totals 14 residues. Trimming stripped 4 bases from V and 5 bases from J, with 15 bases between. The CDR3 loop reads CASSPRPVRYGYTF. CDR3 in DNA: TGTGCCAGCAGCCCGAGACCTGTCAGGTATGGCTACACCTTC. The whole variable domain, remainder taken from reference TRBV9 and TRBJ1-2, is DSGVTQTPKHLITATGQRVTLRCSPRSGDLSVYWYQQSLDQGLQFLIQYYNGEERAKGNILERFSAQQFPDLHSELNLSSLELGDSALYFCASSPRPVRYGYTFGSGTRLTVV.

The chain uses TRBV19 and TRBJ2-7; no firm D call. Germline values: CDR1 LNHDA, CDR2 SQIVND (reference sequence). The CDR3 has 14 residues. The ends were cut back, 1 base at V and 3 bases at J, with 10 bases in the middle. The CDR3 loop reads CASSIGPSDYEQYF. The CDR3 region has the DNA TGTGCCAGTAGTATAGGTCCTAGTGACTACGAGCAGTACTTC.

V and J are TRBV7-8 and TRBJ2-3; 10 nucleotides line up with TRBD1. The V gene end was trimmed by 5 bases and the J gene end by 6 bases; junction bases not matched to a gene: 11. This CDR3 spans 16 amino acids. Germline V CDR1 and CDR2: SGHVS, FQNEAQ. The CDR3 region is CASSPPGQGLRDTQYF. CDR3 bases: TGTGCCAGCAGCCCCCCGGGACAGGGGCTAAGGGATACGCAGTATTTT.